This T cell receptor (beta chain) was identified during a study of beta chain bispecific antibodies for T cell cancers. Study-wide context: Surface TRBV12 (TRBV12-3) was on Jurkat, TRBV5-5 on HPB-ALL.

Expansion lasted 2 to 3 days, with either anti-CD3 antibody OKT3 or CD3/CD28 beads. Bispecific antibody was added to 50,000 or so normal T cells and 50,000 or so target cells. The CDR3 is 14 amino acids. Per the germline V gene, CDR1 is ENHRY and CDR2 is SYGVKD. The V end was cut by 3 bases, the J end by 2 bases, with 11 bases between. Via MiXCR, TCRdb re-called the 5' RACE reads, giving one row per CDR3 protein. The table has about 20,000 distinct CDR3 sequences, about 2% seen once. This clonotype was seen many times. The antigen is unknown. Broader study findings: The anti-TRBV5-5 antibody also binds TRBV5-6, a similar gene. Anti-TRBV12 exposure, compared with anti-CD19, reduced the TRBV12-3 proportion of TRBV signal by around 99%. Normal T cells contributed less of the targeted TRBV signal than the leukemia cells did.

This TCR was recovered from a human donor in good health. Some clones in this sample may be carry-over from other donors' samples. The chain is built from TRBV10-3 and TRBJ2-7; weak D call: TRBD1 (5 bases). Source: healthy donor T cells cultured with leukemia cells, taken from a culture containing a bispecific antibody targeting TCR Vbeta12. The CDR3 region is CAISEGQLAYEQYF. CDR3 nucleotides: TGTGCCATCAGTGAAGGACAACTTGCCTACGAGCAGTACTTC.